This TCR beta chain was captured by sequencing in a study of shared clonotypes between healthy human individuals. Study-level findings and limits: Generation of non-shared clonotypes was less probable than generation of clonotypes shared by all four donors.

Germline assignment: CDR1 SGDLS and CDR2 YYNGEE. V gave up 3 bases and J gave up 7 bases, with 13 bases separating them. This CDR3 region has 13 residues. Concerning this clone: Its target is not known.

Libraries were prepared by immunoSEQ multiplex PCR; TCRdb keeps only in-frame clonotypes and omits some of them. The sample shows about 2.4 million clones, 80% to 95% of them seen only once. The rearrangement links TRBV9 to TRBJ1-2; TRBD1 is a possible D gene (6 bases). The origin of this receptor is a young man in good health. Some clones in this sample may be carry-over from other donors' samples. Sequenced material: naive CD4+ T cells from PBMCs. Described subset: CD45RA+ positively selected. The DNA for the CDR3 is TGTGCCAGCAGCGCTTCACAGGGATCTGGCTACACCTTC. Translation: CASSASQGSGYTF.